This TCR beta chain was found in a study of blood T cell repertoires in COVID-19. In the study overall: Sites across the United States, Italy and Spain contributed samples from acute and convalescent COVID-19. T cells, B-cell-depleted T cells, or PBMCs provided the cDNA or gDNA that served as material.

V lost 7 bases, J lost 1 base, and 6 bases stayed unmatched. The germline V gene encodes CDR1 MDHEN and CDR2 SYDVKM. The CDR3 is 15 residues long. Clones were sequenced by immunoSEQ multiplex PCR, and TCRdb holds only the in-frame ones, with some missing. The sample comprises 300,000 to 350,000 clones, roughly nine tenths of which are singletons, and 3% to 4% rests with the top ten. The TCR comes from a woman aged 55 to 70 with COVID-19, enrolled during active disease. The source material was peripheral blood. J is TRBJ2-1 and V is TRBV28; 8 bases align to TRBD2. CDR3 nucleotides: TGTGCCAGCATGAGTATAGCGGGGTCCTACAATGAGCAGTTCTTC. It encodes CASMSIAGSYNEQFF.